This T cell receptor (beta chain) is drawn from a study of CD8 T cells in ankylosing spondylitis. Findings of the study overall: Seemingly characteristic of ankylosing spondylitis blood was a TCR beta motif consisting of fewer than 10 highly homologous variants. Past research had described some motif variants in reactive arthritis synovial fluid and blood.

Via MiXCR, TCRdb re-called the 5' RACE reads, giving one row per CDR3 protein. The sample has about 840,000 distinct CDR3 sequences; about an eighth are singletons. This clonotype was found a few times. Its antigen remains unknown. Looked up from germline, CDR1 is MNHEY and CDR2 is SMNVEV (reference sequence). V shed 6 bases and J shed 5 bases, with 13 bases lying between them. The CDR3 extends over 13 amino acids. Material: blood, either unsorted or a sorted T cell fraction (not recorded which). This chain connects TRBV27 to TRBJ2-5; possible D gene TRBD1, 6 bases. The sequence came from a male donor with ankylosing spondylitis. The CDR3 DNA reads as TGTGCCAGCAGGAGACAGGCTGAGGAGACCCAGTACTTC. Amino acid sequence: CASRRQAEETQYF.